This TCR beta chain was sequenced in a study of blood T cell repertoires in COVID-19 (dated by TCRdb to 2019 to 2021). Background on the whole study: Samples covering the acute and convalescent phases of COVID-19 were provided by collaborators in the United States, Italy and Spain. The material from the prospective study consisted of cDNA or gDNA derived from T cells, B-cell-depleted T cells, or PBMCs. Subjects who had been exposed to COVID-19, were actively infected with it, or had recovered from it provided the deeply sampled blood TCRbeta repertoires that made up the dataset. The repertoires were made available in a free public database intended to serve as a resource for research on the immune response to SARS-CoV-2. The samples were drawn from two sources: the first 160 participants of the ongoing ImmuneRACE study, and 950 to 1,500 subjects contributed by 6 global collaborators. The sample metadata nearly always contained a de-identified subject ID, COVID-19 status, age in years and sex. Where available, HLA class I and class II types were taken from metadata supplied by the sample provider and were not determined by assay-based typing.

The collaborating institutions used their own protocols to collect whole blood in K2EDTA tubes. For TCRbeta analysis, collaborators shipped samples in one of three forms: frozen whole blood, isolated PBMCs, or DNA extracted from either of those sample types. Note on this clone: Its recognized antigen is unknown. Base qualities were left out, and no much larger clone turns up one base away.

Measured from the cysteine to the phenylalanine, the CDR3 is 16 residues long. Only the CDR3 DNA stays, 48 bases, in frame from base 1. CDR1 and CDR2, looked up from the germline V gene, are MGHRA and YSYEKL. V is shortened by 4 bases, J by 3 bases, and the region joining them spans 19 bases. TCRbeta CDR3 regions were amplified from genomic DNA using the immunoSEQ Assay, a bias-controlled multiplex PCR. From the authors' description of their analysis: The number of nucleated cells in each sample was estimated by amplification of reference gene primers within the assay. Sequence reads were collapsed and filtered to measure the absolute abundance of every unique TCRbeta CDR3 rearrangement. Productive Simpson clonality was computed per sample as the square root of Simpson's diversity index over productive rearrangements. The table comes from immuneACCESS by way of TCRdb, which keeps in-frame sequences with V and J called. Part of the clones is missing from these tables; in studies checked, under half for an unresolved V gene and the rest for unknown reasons. That table supplies the V and J calls and clone size; D and trimming were determined from the DNA. The sample table contains 650,000 to 800,000 clones; only one count was recorded for approximately 90% of them. Roughly 0.26% of the sample lies in the top ten.

On the study overall, not on this receptor specifically: The amount of clinical and demographic metadata varied by source and participant and was provided uncurated.

The rearrangement combines TRBV4-1 with TRBJ2-7; the D gene assignment is ambiguous. The material sequenced was peripheral blood. The source is a woman in her late teens or twenties with acute or convalescent COVID-19. In nucleotide form, the sequence is TGCGCCAGCAGCCCGGCTGTTCCGGCGCCTAGCTACGAGCAGTACTTC. It translates to CASSPAVPAPSYEQYF.